Following are 14 T cell receptor beta chains from one sample sequenced in a study of blood T cell repertoires in COVID-19 (dated by TCRdb to about 2020). Receptors were amplified or captured by the immunoSEQ multiplex PCR assay. Sourced from immuneACCESS, this table was stored by TCRdb with only in-frame sequences that have V and J called. A share of the clones is absent; for the studies checked, an unresolved V gene accounts for under half, and the remainder has no known explanation. For this sample the table gives over 200,000 clones, of which roughly 90% were detected only once. Jointly, the top ten make up less than 4% of the sample. Sequences were obtained from PBMCs or T cells enriched from blood (not recorded which). These receptors were taken from a woman aged 30 to 39 with acute COVID-19.

The chain has TRBV30 and TRBJ1-2; D is possibly TRBD1 (5 bases). V lost 2 bases to trimming and J lost 4 bases, with 11 bases between them. Germline CDR1 GTSNPN, CDR2 SVGIG (reference sequence). The CDR3 length is 13 residues. CDR3: CAWSRQSGYGYTF. The CDR3 nucleotides read TGTGCCTGGAGTCGACAGTCTGGCTATGGCTACACCTTC.

This sequence joins TRBV5-5 and TRBJ2-7, with 12 bases matching TRBD2. J was trimmed by 2 bases and V by 6 bases; bases with no gene match: 9. CDR1 SGHKS and CDR2 YYEKEE come from the germline V gene (reference sequence). This CDR3 has 16 amino acids. CDR3 DNA: TGTGCCAGCACCACGGTGCCTAGCGGGGGGGCCTACGAGCAGTACTTC. As protein: CASTTVPSGGAYEQYF.

The chain joins TRBV16 to TRBJ1-6; no clear D. The CDR3 covers 15 residues. The V end lost 0 bases, the J end lost 9 bases, and 12 bases lay between the germline ends. Germline assignment: CDR1 KGHSY and CDR2 FQNENV. The CDR3 coding sequence is TGTGCCAGCAGCCAATCTCCGGGGATTAGTTCACCCCTCCACTTT. Amino acid sequence: CASSQSPGISSPLHF.

The V and J genes are TRBV5-6 and TRBJ2-5; D perhaps matches TRBD2 (6 bases). V lost 0 bases and J 5 bases, leaving 17 bases between the germline ends. The CDR3 consists of 16 residues. The V gene's germline CDR1 is SGHDT and CDR2 YYEEEE. CDR3 loop: CASSLVRTTTSETQYF. As DNA, the CDR3 is TGTGCCAGCAGCTTGGTGAGGACTACGACATCGGAGACCCAGTACTTC.

V is TRBV6-6 and J is TRBJ2-3, with 8 bases identical to TRBD1. In germline, CDR1 is MNHNY, CDR2 SVGAGI (reference sequence). This CDR3 contains 16 residues. V dropped 4 bases and J dropped 2; count of bases not matched to a gene: 8. The CDR3 sequence: CASSSTDRENTDTQYF. For the CDR3, the DNA is TGTGCCAGCAGTTCTACGGACAGGGAGAACACAGATACGCAGTATTTT.

CDR3 sequence (DNA): TGCGCCAGCAGCATACTAGGACAGACGAACACTGAAGCTTTCTTT. Its translation: CASSILGQTNTEAFF. The rearrangement joins TRBV4-1 to TRBJ1-1; a weak D match, TRBD1 (6 bases). CDR1 and CDR2 (germline): MGHRA, YSYEKL. This CDR3 has 15 amino acids. V gave up 5 bases and J gave up 1 base, with 14 bases separating them.

The count of this clone is one. V gene TRBV5-6 combines with J gene TRBJ2-7; D gene uncertain. There are 13 residues in the CDR3. Germline V lookup: CDR1 SGHDT, CDR2 YYEEEE. V gave up 4 bases and J gave up 1 base, with 9 bases separating them. CDR3 DNA: TGTGCCAGCAGCCGAACAGTATCCTACGAGCAGTACTTC. Its translation: CASSRTVSYEQYF.

The rearrangement uses TRBV10-1 and TRBJ2-3, with a weak D call TRBD2 (5 bases). The germline V gene encodes CDR1 WNHNN and CDR2 SYGVQD (reference sequence). The V end lost 5 bases, the J end lost 0 bases, and 9 bases lay between the germline ends. The length of the CDR3 is 14 residues. The CDR3 is CASSLRGSTDTQYF. The CDR3, as DNA: TGCGCCAGCAGTTTACGGGGAAGCACAGATACGCAGTATTTT.

The count of this clone is one. The CDR3 DNA is TGTGCCAGCAGCGCGTCACAGGGGCCTAATCAGCCCCAGCATTTT. This encodes CASSASQGPNQPQHF. V usage is TRBV7-8 and J usage is TRBJ1-5; 7 positions match TRBD1. The CDR3 sequence is 15 residues long. Germline V gives CDR1 SGHVS, CDR2 FQNEAQ. V shed 5 bases, J shed 4 bases, and the junction held 8 bases outside the gene matches.

In its sample, this clone was seen a few times. The CDR3 sequence is CASSYNTGEYGYTF. The CDR3 region has the DNA TGCGCCAGCAGTTATAATACAGGGGAGTATGGCTACACCTTC. The chain recombines TRBV5-1 with TRBJ1-2; 7 bases align to TRBD1. J lost 5 bases, V lost 5 bases, and 9 bases had no gene match. CDR3 length equals 14 residues. Germline CDR1 reads SGHRS; CDR2 reads YFSETQ.

The chain carries TRBV28 and TRBJ2-7; no firm D call. V was clipped by 5 bases and J by 0 bases, with 8 bases between them. Germline CDR1 MDHEN, CDR2 SYDVKM. The CDR3 spans 13 residues. CDR3 DNA: TGTGCCAGCAGTCCTATGAGCTCCTACGAGCAGTACTTC. Amino acid sequence: CASSPMSSYEQYF.

The chain uses TRBV30 and TRBJ1-1; D might be TRBD1 (5 bases). Trimming removed 2 bases at V and 3 bases at J, with 16 bases between. From germline, CDR1 is GTSNPN and CDR2 SVGIG (reference sequence). The CDR3 covers 15 residues. The CDR3 loop reads CAWSHAGRGDTEAFF. In DNA, the CDR3 is TGTGCCTGGAGTCATGCTGGGAGGGGAGACACTGAAGCTTTCTTT.

The V call is TRBV4-2, the J call TRBJ2-2; 11 bases fit TRBD2. Trimming cost V 0 bases and J 0 bases; bases outside gene matches: 6. CDR1 LGHNA and CDR2 YNFKEQ come from the germline V gene. The CDR3 extends over 19 amino acids. CDR3 sequence: CASSQDATSGGSNTGELFF. In DNA form, the CDR3 reads TGTGCCAGCAGCCAAGACGCTACTAGCGGGGGATCGAACACCGGGGAGCTGTTTTTT.

The rearrangement uses TRBV9 and TRBJ2-1; D is perhaps TRBD1 (6 bases). This CDR3 region has 12 residues. Germline V gives CDR1 SGDLS, CDR2 YYNGEE. Trimming left V 3 bases short and J 5 bases short, with 6 bases between. CDR3 DNA sequence: TGTGCCAGCAGCGGGACAGACAATGAGCAGTTCTTC. Protein: CASSGTDNEQFF.